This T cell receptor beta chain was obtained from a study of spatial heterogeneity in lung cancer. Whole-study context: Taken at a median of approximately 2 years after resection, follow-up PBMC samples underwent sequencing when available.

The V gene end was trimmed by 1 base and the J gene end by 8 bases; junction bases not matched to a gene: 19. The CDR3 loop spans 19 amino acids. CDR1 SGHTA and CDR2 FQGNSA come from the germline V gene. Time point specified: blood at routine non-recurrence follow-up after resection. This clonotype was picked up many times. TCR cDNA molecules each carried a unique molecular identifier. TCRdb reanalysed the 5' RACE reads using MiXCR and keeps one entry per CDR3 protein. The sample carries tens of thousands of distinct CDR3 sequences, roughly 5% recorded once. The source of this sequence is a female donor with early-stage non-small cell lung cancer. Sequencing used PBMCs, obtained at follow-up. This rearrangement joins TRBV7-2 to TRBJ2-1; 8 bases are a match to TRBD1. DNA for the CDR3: TGTGCCAGCAGCTTAGGTGACAGGGGAAGAGGAGCTTCCGGCTATGAGCAGTTCTTC. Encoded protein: CASSLGDRGRGASGYEQFF. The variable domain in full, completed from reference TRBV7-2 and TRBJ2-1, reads GAGVSQSPSNKVTEKGKDVELRCDPISGHTALYWYRQSLGQGLEFLIYFQGNSAPDKSGLPSDRFSAERTGGSVSTLTIQRTQQEDSAVYLCASSLGDRGRGASGYEQFFGPGTRLTVL.